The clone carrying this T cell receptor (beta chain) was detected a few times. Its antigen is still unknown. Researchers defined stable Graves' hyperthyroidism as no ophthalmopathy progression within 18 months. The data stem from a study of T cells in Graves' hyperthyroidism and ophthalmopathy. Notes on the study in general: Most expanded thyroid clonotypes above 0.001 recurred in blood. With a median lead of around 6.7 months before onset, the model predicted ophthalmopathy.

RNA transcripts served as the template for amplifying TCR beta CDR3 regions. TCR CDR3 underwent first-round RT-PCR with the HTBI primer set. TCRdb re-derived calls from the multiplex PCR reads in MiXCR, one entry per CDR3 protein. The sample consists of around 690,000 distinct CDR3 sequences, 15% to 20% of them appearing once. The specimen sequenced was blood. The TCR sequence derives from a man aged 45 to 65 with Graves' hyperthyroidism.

The CDR3 sequence is CSARGLAGRISSYNEQFF. The DNA for the CDR3 is TGCAGTGCTAGAGGACTAGCGGGTCGGATCAGCTCCTACAATGAGCAGTTCTTC. The chain combines TRBV20-1 with TRBJ2-1, with 10 nucleotides matching TRBD2. This CDR3 comprises 18 residues. Per the germline V gene, CDR1 is DFQATT and CDR2 is SNEGSKA (reference sequence). V lost 1 base, J lost 0 bases, and 9 bases stayed unmatched.